This T cell receptor (beta chain) appears in the sequencing data of a study of shared clonotypes between healthy human individuals. Study context: Ranging from 18 to 49 in age, donors were two women and three men. CD8 memory received one plate per donor, CD8 naive two, CD4 memory three and CD4 naive three.

General study points: Among the subsets, naive ones generally showed larger estimated richness than memory ones.

CDR3 length: 17 amino acids. The V gene's germline CDR1 is SEHNR and CDR2 FQNEAQ (reference sequence). J gave up 3 bases and V 4 bases, and 10 bases lay outside the gene matches. CD45RO-negative, CCR7-selected cells formed the naive CD8 fraction, which excluded terminally differentiated effector memory CD45RA+ cells. As originally analysed: Filtering differed for immunoSEQ, which gave only junction sequences without quality scores. Generated by immunoSEQ multiplex PCR, the TCRdb table keeps only in-frame clones and is missing some. V and J calls and clone size follow that table, whereas D and trimming were derived from the DNA. This sample carries millions of clones, approximately 94% of them seen once, and the ten largest clones take around 1.1%. On this clone: Its antigen remains unknown.

The clonotype comes from a man younger than 35 in good health. J is TRBJ1-1 and V is TRBV7-9; 11 bases align to TRBD1. Specimen: naive CD8+ T cells sorted from blood. The CDR3: CASSSRTGGAKDTEAFF. CDR3 DNA: TGTGCCAGCAGCTCCAGGACAGGGGGCGCGAAAGACACTGAAGCTTTCTTT.